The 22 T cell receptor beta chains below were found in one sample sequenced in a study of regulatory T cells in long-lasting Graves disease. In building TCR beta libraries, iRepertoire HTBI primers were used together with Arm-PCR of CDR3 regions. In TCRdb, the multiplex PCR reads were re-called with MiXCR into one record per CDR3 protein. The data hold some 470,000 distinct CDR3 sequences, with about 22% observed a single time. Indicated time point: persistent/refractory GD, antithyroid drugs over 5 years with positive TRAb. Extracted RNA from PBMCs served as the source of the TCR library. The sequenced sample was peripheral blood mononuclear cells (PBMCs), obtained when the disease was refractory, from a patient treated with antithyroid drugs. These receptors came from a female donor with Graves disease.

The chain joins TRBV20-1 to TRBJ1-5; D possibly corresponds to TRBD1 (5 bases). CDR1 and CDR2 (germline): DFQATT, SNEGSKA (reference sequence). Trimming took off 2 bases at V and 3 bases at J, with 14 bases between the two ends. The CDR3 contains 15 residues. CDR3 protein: CSARRMGPYNQPQHF. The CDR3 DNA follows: TGCAGTGCTAGAAGAATGGGACCTTACAATCAGCCCCAGCATTTT.

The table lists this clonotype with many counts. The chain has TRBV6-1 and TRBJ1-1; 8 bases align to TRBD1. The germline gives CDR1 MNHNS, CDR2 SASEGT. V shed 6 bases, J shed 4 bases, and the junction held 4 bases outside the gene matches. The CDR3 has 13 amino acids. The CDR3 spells CASRVTGGTEAFF. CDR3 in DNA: TGTGCCAGCAGAGTAACAGGGGGCACTGAAGCTTTCTTT.

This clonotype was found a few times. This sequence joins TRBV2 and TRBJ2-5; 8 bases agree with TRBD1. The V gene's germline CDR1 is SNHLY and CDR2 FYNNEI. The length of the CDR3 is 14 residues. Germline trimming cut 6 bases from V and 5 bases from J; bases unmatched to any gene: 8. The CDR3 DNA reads TGTGCCAGCAGATCAGGGGGCGGAAGGGAGACCCAGTACTTC. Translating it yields CASRSGGGRETQYF.

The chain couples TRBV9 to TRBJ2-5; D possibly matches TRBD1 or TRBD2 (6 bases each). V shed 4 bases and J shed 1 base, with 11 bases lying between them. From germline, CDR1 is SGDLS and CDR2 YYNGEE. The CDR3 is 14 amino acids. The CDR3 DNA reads TGTGCCAGCAGCAGGGGGGACTCCCAAGAGACCCAGTACTTC. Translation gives CASSRGDSQETQYF.

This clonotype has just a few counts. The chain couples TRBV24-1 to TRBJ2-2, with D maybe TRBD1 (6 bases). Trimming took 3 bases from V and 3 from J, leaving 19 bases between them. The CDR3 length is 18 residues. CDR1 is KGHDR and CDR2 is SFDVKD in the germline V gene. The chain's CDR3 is CATSDPGPRGSHTGELFF. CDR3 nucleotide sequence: TGTGCCACCAGTGATCCCGGACCGAGGGGGTCGCACACCGGGGAGCTGTTTTTT.

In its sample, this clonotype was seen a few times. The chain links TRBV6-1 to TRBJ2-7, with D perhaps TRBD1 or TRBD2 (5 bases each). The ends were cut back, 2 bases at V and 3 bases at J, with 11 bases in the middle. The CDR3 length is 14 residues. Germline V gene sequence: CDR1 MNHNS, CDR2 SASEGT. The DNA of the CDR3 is TGTGCCAGCAGTGAACGGGGACCCCACTACGAGCAGTACTTC. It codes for CASSERGPHYEQYF.

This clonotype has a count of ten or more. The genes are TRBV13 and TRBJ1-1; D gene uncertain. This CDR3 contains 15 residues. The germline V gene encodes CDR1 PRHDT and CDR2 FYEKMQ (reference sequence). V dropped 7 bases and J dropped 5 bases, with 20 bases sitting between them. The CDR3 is CASTQAGHQGTEAFF. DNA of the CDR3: TGTGCCAGCACCCAGGCCGGTCACCAAGGGACTGAAGCTTTCTTT.

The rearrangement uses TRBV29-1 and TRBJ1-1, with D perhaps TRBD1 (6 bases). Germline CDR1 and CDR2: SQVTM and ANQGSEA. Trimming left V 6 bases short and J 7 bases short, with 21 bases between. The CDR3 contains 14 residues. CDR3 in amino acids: CSVHGSRGRHEAFF. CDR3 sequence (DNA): TGCAGCGTCCATGGCAGTCGGGGGCGGCATGAAGCTTTCTTT.

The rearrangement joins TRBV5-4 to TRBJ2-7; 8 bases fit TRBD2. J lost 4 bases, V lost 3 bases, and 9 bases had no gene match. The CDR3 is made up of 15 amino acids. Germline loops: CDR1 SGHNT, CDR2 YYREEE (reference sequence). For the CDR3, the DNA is TGTGCCAGCAGCTCGGTCGGGGGGGGACCTTACGAGCAGTACTTC. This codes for CASSSVGGGPYEQYF.

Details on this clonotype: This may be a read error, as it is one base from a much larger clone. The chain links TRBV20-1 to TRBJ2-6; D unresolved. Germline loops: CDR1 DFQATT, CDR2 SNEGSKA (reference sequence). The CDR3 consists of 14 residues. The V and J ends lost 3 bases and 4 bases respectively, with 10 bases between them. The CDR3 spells CSASLRAGANVLTF. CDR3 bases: TGCAGTGCTAGTTTACGGGCAGGGGCCAACGTCCTGACTTTC.

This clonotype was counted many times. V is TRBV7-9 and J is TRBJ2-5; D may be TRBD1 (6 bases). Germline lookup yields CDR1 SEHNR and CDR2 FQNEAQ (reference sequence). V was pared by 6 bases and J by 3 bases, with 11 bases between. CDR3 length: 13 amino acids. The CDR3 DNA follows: TGTGCCAGCAGTTTAAGGGGGAAAGAGACCCAGTACTTC. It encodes CASSLRGKETQYF.

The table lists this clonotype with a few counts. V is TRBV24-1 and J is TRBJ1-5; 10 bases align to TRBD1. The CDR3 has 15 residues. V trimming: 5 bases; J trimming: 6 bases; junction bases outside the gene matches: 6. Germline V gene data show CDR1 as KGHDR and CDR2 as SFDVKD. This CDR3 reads CATSGYGTGVQPQHF. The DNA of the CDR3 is TGTGCCACCAGTGGTTACGGGACAGGGGTTCAGCCCCAGCATTTT.

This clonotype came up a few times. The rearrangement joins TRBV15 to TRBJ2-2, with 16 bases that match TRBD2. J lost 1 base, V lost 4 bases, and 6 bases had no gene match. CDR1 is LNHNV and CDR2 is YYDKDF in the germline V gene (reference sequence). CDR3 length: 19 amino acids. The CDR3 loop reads CATSTGTSGGAENTGELFF. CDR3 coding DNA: TGTGCCACCAGCACCGGGACTAGCGGGGGGGCCGAGAACACCGGGGAGCTGTTTTTT.

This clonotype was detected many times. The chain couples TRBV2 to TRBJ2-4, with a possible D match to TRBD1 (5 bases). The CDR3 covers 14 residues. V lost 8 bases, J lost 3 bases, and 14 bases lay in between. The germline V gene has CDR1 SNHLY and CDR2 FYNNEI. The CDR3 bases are TGTGCCAGCTATTCAGGGTACGACAAAAACATTCAGTACTTC. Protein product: CASYSGYDKNIQYF.

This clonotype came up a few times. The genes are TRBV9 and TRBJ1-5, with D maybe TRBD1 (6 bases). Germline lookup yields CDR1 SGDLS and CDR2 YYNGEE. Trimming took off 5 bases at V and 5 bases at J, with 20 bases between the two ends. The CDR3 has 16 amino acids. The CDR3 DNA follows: TGTGCCAGCAGTCGGATGGGGGGGCCGGGAGATCAGCCCCAGCATTTT. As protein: CASSRMGGPGDQPQHF.

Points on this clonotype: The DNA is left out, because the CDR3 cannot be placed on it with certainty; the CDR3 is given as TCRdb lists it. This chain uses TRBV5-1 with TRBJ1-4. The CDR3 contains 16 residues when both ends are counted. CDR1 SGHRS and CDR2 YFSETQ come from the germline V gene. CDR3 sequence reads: CASSLARLGRMKNCFF.

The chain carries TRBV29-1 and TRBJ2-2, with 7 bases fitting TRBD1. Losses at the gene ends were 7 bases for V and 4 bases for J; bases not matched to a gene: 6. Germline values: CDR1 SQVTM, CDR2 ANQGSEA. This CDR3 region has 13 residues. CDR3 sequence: CSARDSPTGELFF. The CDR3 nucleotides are TGCAGCGCCAGGGACAGCCCCACCGGGGAGCTGTTTTTT.

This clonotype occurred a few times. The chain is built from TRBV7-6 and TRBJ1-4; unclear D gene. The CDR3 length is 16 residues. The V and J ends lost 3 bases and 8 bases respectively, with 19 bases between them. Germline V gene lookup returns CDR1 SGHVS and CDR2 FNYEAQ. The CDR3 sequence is CASSFSGRVGGEKLFF. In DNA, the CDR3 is TGTGCCAGCAGCTTTTCAGGTCGCGTCGGCGGGGAAAAACTGTTTTTT.

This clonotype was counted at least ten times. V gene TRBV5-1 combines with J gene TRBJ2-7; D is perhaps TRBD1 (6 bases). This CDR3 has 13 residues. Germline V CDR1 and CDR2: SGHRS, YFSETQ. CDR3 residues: CDQLGKGGYEQYF. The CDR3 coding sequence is TGCGATCAGCTGGGAAAAGGGGGCTACGAGCAGTACTTC.

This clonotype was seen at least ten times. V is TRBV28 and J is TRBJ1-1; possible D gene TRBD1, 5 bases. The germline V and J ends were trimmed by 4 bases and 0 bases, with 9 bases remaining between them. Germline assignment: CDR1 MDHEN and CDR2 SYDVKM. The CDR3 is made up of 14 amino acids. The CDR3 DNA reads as TGTGCCAGCAGTTCGACAGCCATGAACACTGAAGCTTTCTTT. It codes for CASSSTAMNTEAFF.

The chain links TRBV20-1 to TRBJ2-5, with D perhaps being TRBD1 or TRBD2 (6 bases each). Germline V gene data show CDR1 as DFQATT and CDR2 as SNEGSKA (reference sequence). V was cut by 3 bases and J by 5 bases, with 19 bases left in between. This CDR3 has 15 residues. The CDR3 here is CSASPTSGAEETQYF. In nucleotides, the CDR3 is TGCAGTGCTAGCCCTACTTCGGGGGCGGAGGAGACCCAGTACTTC.

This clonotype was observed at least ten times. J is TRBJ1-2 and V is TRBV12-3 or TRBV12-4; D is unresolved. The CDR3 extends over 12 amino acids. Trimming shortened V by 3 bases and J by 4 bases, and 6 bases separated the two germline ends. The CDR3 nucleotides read TGTGCCAGCAGTTTGACCAGCTATGGCTACACCTTC. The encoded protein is CASSLTSYGYTF.